Below are 20 T cell receptor beta chains sequenced from a single sample in a study of T and B cells in COVID-19 patients. Multiplex PCR with BIOMED2 TRB-A/B primer pools amplified TRB rearrangements. TCRdb analysed the multiplex PCR reads with MiXCR anew, one entry per CDR3 protein. The table has under 20,000 distinct CDR3 sequences, over 25% seen once. Each TRB amplification used about 250-550 ng of genomic DNA from blood. Sequenced sample: blood. These receptors were collected from a human donor who had recovered from COVID-19.

This clonotype was counted only a few times. The J gene is TRBJ2-2, the V gene TRBV28, with 9 bases matching TRBD1. V was clipped by 6 bases and J by 2 bases; unmatched bases: 10. The germline CDR1 and CDR2 sequences are MDHEN and SYDVKM. This CDR3 spans 17 amino acids. The CDR3 nucleotides are TGTGCCAGCAGGTACTCACAGGGGGCGCAAAACACCGGGGAGCTGTTTTTT. Translated, it gives CASRYSQGAQNTGELFF.

By share, this clonotype counts as medium-sized. The rearrangement uses TRBV29-1 and TRBJ1-1; D unresolved. This CDR3 has 13 amino acids. Germline CDR1 is SQVTM and CDR2 is ANQGSEA. Trimming left V 6 bases short and J 1 base short, with 12 bases between. The CDR3 sequence: CSVNGRENTEAFF. In DNA form, the CDR3 reads TGCAGCGTCAATGGGCGGGAGAACACTGAAGCTTTCTTT. Full variable domain (outside the CDR3, taken from reference TRBV29-1 and TRBJ1-1): SAVISQKPSRDICQRGTSLTIQCQVDSQVTMMFWYRQQPGQSLTLIATANQGSEATYESGFVIDKFPISRPNLTFSTLTVSNMSPEDSSIYLCSVNGRENTEAFFGQGTRLTVV.

Within the sample, this clonotype is medium-sized. The chain recombines TRBV29-1 with TRBJ2-7; D gene ambiguous. V lost 4 bases, J lost 4 bases, and 8 bases lay in between. CDR1 is SQVTM and CDR2 is ANQGSEA in the germline V gene. CDR3 length: 11 residues. This CDR3 reads CSVVTSYEQYF. The CDR3 nucleotides are TGCAGCGTTGTTACCTCATACGAGCAGTACTTC.

In this sample, this clonotype turned up a few times. CDR3 nucleotides: TGTGCCCTCCGTCGGGACTTCAACACCGGGGAGCTGTTTTTT. Translating gives CALRRDFNTGELFF. V gene TRBV10-3 combines with J gene TRBJ2-2; possible D gene TRBD2, 6 bases. V was pared by 11 bases and J by 2 bases, with 15 bases between. CDR1 ENHRY and CDR2 SYGVKD come from the germline V gene. The CDR3 consists of 14 residues.

The chain recombines TRBV6-5 with TRBJ1-4; D is perhaps TRBD1 (6 bases). Between the trimmed V and J ends, which lost 4 bases and 7 bases, there was a span of 16 bases. In germline, CDR1 is MNHEY, CDR2 SVGAGI. CDR3 length: 15 residues. The CDR3 sequence is CASSSPGGGSEKLFF. The CDR3 nucleotides are TGTGCCAGCAGTTCCCCGGGGGGGGGCAGTGAAAAACTGTTTTTT.

This clonotype is deemed medium-sized. J is TRBJ2-2 and V is TRBV27; tentatively, D is TRBD2 (5 bases). The ends were cut back, 2 bases at V and 4 bases at J, with 5 bases in the middle. Germline CDR1 reads MNHEY; CDR2 reads SMNVEV (reference sequence). The CDR3 loop spans 13 amino acids. The CDR3 DNA follows: TGTGCCAGCAGTTTAGCGGGCACCGGGGAGCTGTTTTTT. Translation: CASSLAGTGELFF.

This clonotype is categorized as medium-sized. The J gene is TRBJ2-2, the V gene TRBV12-3 or TRBV12-4; no definite D call. The CDR3 is 11 residues long. Trimming shortened V by 5 bases and J by 13 bases, and 11 bases separated the two germline ends. Here the CDR3 reads CASSQTVGLFF. The CDR3 region has the DNA TGTGCCAGCAGTCAAACCGTGGGGCTGTTTTTT.

CDR3 sequence reads: CVSRTDSYEQYF. The CDR3 DNA is TGTGTCTCACGGACAGACTCCTACGAGCAGTACTTC. This rearrangement joins TRBV6-6 to TRBJ2-7; D may be TRBD1 (6 bases). This CDR3 contains 12 residues. Germline CDR1 reads MNHNY; CDR2 reads SVGAGI (reference sequence).

The J gene is TRBJ2-7, the V gene TRBV12-3 or TRBV12-4, with TRBD2 as a possible D gene (5 bases). V lost 6 bases and J lost 5, with 23 bases in between. The CDR3 contains 16 residues. CDR3 nucleotides: TGTGCCAGCAGCTTAAAGGGTCTAGCTAGTATGAACGAGCAGTACTTC. It is translated as CASSLKGLASMNEQYF.

The V call is TRBV7-2, the J call TRBJ1-6; D ambiguous. The V end was cut by 0 bases, the J end by 13 bases, with 10 bases between. Germline CDR1 reads SGHTA; CDR2 reads FQGNSA. The CDR3 is 13 residues long. CDR3 residues: CASSLAVAEPLHF. Here the CDR3 DNA reads TGTGCCAGCAGCTTAGCAGTTGCCGAGCCCCTCCACTTT.

For this clonotype: This could be a read error, since a much larger clone is one nucleotide away. In DNA form, the CDR3 reads TGTGCCAGCAGTTGGGTGAGGGGCGGGGAGACCCAGTCCTTC. Protein sequence: CASSWVRGGETQSF. The chain uses TRBV6-5 and TRBJ2-5; D perhaps matches TRBD2 (6 bases). Germline V gene sequence: CDR1 MNHEY, CDR2 SVGAGI. The CDR3 totals 14 residues.

To note about this clonotype: This may come from a read error, since a much larger clone is one base off. The chain carries TRBV6-5 and TRBJ2-1; TRBD2 is a possible D gene (6 bases). The CDR3 is 13 residues long. From germline, CDR1 is MNHEY and CDR2 SVGAGI. Trimming stripped 4 bases from V and 7 bases from J, with 11 bases between. The CDR3 sequence: CASSFVEGNEQFF. The DNA for the CDR3 is TGTGCCAGCAGTTTCGTGGAGGGGAATGAGCAGTTCTTC.

This clonotype was observed a few times. The rearrangement links TRBV10-3 to TRBJ1-6; D gene ambiguous. Germline CDR1 is ENHRY and CDR2 is SYGVKD. CDR3 length equals 17 residues. V was clipped by 8 bases and J by 6 bases, with 23 bases between them. This CDR3 is CAIPFSPLVRSNSPLHF. In DNA form, the CDR3 reads TGTGCCATCCCGTTCTCCCCCCTGGTTCGGAGTAATTCACCCCTCCACTTT.

This clonotype was seen many times. The chain recombines TRBV5-4 with TRBJ2-3; tentatively, D is TRBD2 (6 bases). CDR3 length: 15 amino acids. Germline V CDR1 and CDR2: SGHNT, YYREEE (reference sequence). V shed 2 bases and J shed 6 bases, with 16 bases lying between them. The CDR3 protein is CASSFPRDLADTQYF. CDR3 DNA: TGTGCCAGCAGCTTTCCTAGGGACCTAGCGGATACGCAGTATTTT.

The CDR3, as DNA: TGTGCCAGCAGCTTTTCCGGGACAGGGGTTTATGGCTACACCTTC. This gives the protein CASSFSGTGVYGYTF. The genes are TRBV14 and TRBJ1-2; 10 bases agree with TRBD1. The ends lost 5 bases at V and 5 bases at J; junction bases unmatched: 8. The CDR3 totals 15 residues. Germline CDR1 SGHDN, CDR2 FVKESK.

This clonotype was seen many times. The CDR3 loop is CASSGQPTDTQYF. Here the CDR3 DNA reads TGTGCCAGCAGTGGCCAGCCCACAGATACGCAGTATTTT. V gene TRBV6-4 combines with J gene TRBJ2-3, with D uncertain. The germline CDR1 and CDR2 sequences are MRHNA and SNTAGT. This CDR3 has 13 amino acids. V was cut by 4 bases and J by 2 bases, with 7 bases left in between.

This clonotype was found a few times. The CDR3 nucleotides are TGTGCCAGTAGTATTTCGGGACAGGGCAATCAGCCCCAGCATTTT. Translating gives CASSISGQGNQPQHF. V is TRBV19 and J is TRBJ1-5; 8 bases agree with TRBD1. Germline-derived CDR1 and CDR2 are LNHDA and SQIVND (reference sequence). V gave up 3 bases and J gave up 2 bases; unmatched junction bases: 3. This CDR3 spans 15 amino acids.

The chain carries TRBV6-1 and TRBJ2-5; TRBD2 is a possible D gene (7 bases). Trimming removed 6 bases at V and 4 bases at J, with 21 bases between. Germline CDR1 is MNHNS and CDR2 is SASEGT. This CDR3 spans 16 amino acids. CDR3 region: CASSPRFIGGAETQYF. The CDR3 nucleotides read TGTGCCAGCAGCCCCCGGTTTATTGGGGGGGCAGAGACCCAGTACTTC.

The table lists this clonotype with a few counts. CDR3 nucleotide sequence: TGTGCCAGCAGCTCGGCCGAGGTGACCTCCTACGAGCAGTACTTC. It specifies CASSSAEVTSYEQYF. The J gene is TRBJ2-7, the V gene TRBV7-2; no clear D. Germline CDR1 and CDR2: SGHTA and FQGNSA. There are 15 residues in the CDR3. The V and J ends lost 4 bases and 0 bases respectively, with 13 bases between them.

This clonotype appeared a few times. The rearrangement uses TRBV14 and TRBJ2-5; either TRBD1 or TRBD2 may fit D (5 bases each). V lost 4 bases and J 5 bases, leaving 11 bases between the germline ends. The CDR3 is 13 residues long. Germline CDR1 reads SGHDN; CDR2 reads FVKESK. CDR3 DNA: TGTGCCAGCAGCCCGGGACGGCCCGAGACCCAGTACTTC. Amino acids: CASSPGRPETQYF. The variable domain in full, completed from reference TRBV14 and TRBJ2-5, reads EAGVTQFPSHSVIEKGQTVTLRCDPISGHDNLYWYRRVMGKEIKFLLHFVKESKQDESGMPNNRFLAERTGGTYSTLKVQPAELEDSGVYFCASSPGRPETQYFGPGTRLLVL.